This T cell receptor (beta chain) was sequenced during a study of blood T cell repertoires in COVID-19. Study overall: Samples taken during acute and convalescent COVID-19 were collected in the United States, Italy and Spain. T cells, B-cell-depleted T cells, or PBMCs provided the cDNA or gDNA that served as material.

Per the germline V gene, CDR1 is SGHAT and CDR2 is FQNNGV. The trim removed 5 bases at V and 4 bases at J, leaving 9 bases unmatched. CDR3 length: 15 amino acids. Authors' data handling: From reference gene primer amplification, estimates of nucleated cell counts were derived. Assay used: immunoSEQ multiplex PCR; TCRdb lists only in-frame clones, some missing. V, J and clone size derive from that table, while D and trimming were established from the DNA sequence. Of under 150,000 clones listed, around 80% are singletons. This TCR came from a human donor in a cohort sampled during active COVID-19. Sequenced: peripheral blood. The chain links TRBV11-2 to TRBJ2-7; 9 bases map to TRBD2. The CDR3: CASSQGLAKGYEQYF. CDR3 DNA sequence: TGTGCCAGCAGCCAGGGACTAGCAAAGGGGTACGAGCAGTACTTC.